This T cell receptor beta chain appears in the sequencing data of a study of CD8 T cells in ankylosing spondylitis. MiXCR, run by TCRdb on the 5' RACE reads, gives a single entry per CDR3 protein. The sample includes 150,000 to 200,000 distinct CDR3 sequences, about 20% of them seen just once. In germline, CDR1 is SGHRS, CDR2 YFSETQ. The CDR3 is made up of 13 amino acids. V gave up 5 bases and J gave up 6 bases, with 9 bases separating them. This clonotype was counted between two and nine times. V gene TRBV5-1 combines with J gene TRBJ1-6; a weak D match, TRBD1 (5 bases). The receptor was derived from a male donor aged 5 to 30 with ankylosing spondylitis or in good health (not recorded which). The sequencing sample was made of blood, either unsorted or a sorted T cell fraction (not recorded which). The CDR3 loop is CASRQAINSPLHF. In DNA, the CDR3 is TGCGCCAGCAGACAGGCAATTAATTCACCCCTCCACTTT.